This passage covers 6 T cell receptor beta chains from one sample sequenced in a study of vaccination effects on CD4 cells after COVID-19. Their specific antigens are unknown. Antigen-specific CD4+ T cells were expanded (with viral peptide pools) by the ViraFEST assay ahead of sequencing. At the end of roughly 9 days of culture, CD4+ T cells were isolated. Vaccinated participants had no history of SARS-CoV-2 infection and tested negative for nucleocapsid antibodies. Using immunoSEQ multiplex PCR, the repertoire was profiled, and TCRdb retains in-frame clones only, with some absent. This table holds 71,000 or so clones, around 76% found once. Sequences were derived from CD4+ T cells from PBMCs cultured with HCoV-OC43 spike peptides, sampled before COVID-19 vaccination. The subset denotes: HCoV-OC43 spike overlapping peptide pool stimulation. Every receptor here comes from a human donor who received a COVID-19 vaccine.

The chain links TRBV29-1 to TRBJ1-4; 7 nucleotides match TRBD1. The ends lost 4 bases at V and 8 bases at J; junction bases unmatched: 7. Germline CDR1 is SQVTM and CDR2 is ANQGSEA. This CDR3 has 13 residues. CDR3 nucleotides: TGCAGCGTTGCCGGGACAGAGGGAGAAAAACTGTTTTTT. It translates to CSVAGTEGEKLFF.

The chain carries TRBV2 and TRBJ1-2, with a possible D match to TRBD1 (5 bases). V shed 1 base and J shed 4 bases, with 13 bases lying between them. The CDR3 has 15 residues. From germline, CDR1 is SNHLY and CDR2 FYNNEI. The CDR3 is CASSEGAGRAYGYTF. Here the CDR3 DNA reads TGTGCCAGCAGTGAAGGGGCAGGGAGGGCCTATGGCTACACCTTC.

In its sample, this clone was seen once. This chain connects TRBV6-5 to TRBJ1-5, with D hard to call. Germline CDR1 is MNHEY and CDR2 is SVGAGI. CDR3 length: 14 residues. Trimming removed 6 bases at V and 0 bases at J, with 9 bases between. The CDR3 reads CASRQQISNQPQHF. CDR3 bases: TGTGCCAGCAGGCAACAGATTAGCAATCAGCCCCAGCATTTT.

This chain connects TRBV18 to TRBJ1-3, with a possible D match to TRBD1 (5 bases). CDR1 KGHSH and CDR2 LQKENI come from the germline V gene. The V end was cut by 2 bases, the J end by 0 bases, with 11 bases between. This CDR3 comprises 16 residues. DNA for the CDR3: TGTGCCAGCTCACCAGCGACAGTTTACTCTGGAAACACCATATATTTT. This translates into CASSPATVYSGNTIYF.

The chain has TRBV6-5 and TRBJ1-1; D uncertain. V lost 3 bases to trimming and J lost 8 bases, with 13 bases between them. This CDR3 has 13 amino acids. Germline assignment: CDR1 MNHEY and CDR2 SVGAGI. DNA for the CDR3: TGTGCCAGCAGTTATTGGCGGATGGGGGAAGCTTTCTTT. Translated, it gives CASSYWRMGEAFF.

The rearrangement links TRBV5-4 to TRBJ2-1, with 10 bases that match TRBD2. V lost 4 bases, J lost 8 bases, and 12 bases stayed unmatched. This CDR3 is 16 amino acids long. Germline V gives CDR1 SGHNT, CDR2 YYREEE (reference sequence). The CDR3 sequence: CASSRISGGPLDEQFF. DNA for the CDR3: TGTGCCAGCAGCCGGATTAGCGGGGGGCCCCTTGATGAGCAGTTCTTC.